These 8 T cell receptor beta chains were all obtained from the same sample, sequenced in a study of molecular identifiers for immune sequencing clone quantification. MiXCR, run by TCRdb on the PCR reads, gives a single entry per CDR3 protein. The data contain roughly 50,000 distinct CDR3 sequences, about 25% of them singletons. What was sequenced was naive CD8+ T cells from blood, with Jurkat cell RNA spiked in. As for subset: FACS-sorted CD8+CD4-CCR7+CD45RA+ naive T cells. These receptors all come from a human donor in good health. Some libraries in this study had Jurkat cell RNA spiked in.

Ten or more counts support this clonotype. This chain uses TRBV19 with TRBJ1-5; D is ambiguous. V was cut by 3 bases and J by 1 base, with 10 bases left in between. The CDR3 sequence is 15 residues long. Germline V gene lookup returns CDR1 LNHDA and CDR2 SQIVND (reference sequence). The CDR3 region has the DNA TGTGCCAGTAGTATGGGGAGCAGGAGCAATCAGCCCCAGCATTTT. It codes for CASSMGSRSNQPQHF.

This clonotype was found many times. CDR3 bases: TGTGCCAGCAAATTCCCCATGGGGGTTCTGTCAGATACGCAGTATTTT. Amino acids: CASKFPMGVLSDTQYF. V usage is TRBV6-1 and J usage is TRBJ2-3; possibly TRBD1 or TRBD2 for D (5 bases each). Trimming stripped 7 bases from V and 4 bases from J, with 21 bases between. The V gene's germline CDR1 is MNHNS and CDR2 SASEGT. The CDR3 has 16 residues.

The table lists this clonotype with many counts. The V and J genes are TRBV28 and TRBJ1-1, with no clear D. Germline loops: CDR1 MDHEN, CDR2 SYDVKM. The CDR3 has 15 residues. V lost 2 bases and J lost 0, with 10 bases in between. The CDR3 protein is CASSLVQPLNTEAFF. The CDR3 region has the DNA TGTGCCAGCAGTTTAGTACAGCCCCTGAACACTGAAGCTTTCTTT.

Comment on this clonotype: A clone one base away is much larger, so this may be a read error. Likely a read error: the CDR3 ends without its conserved phenylalanine or tryptophan. V and J are TRBV5-3 and TRBJ2-7; maybe TRBD2 (6 bases). TRBV5-3 falls under the ORF class, with uncertain function. This CDR3 comprises 12 residues. The CDR3 coding sequence is TGTGCCAGCAGCTTCGGGAGCTACGAGCAGTACCTC. Translating it yields CASSFGSYEQYL.

This clonotype has a count of ten or more. This chain connects TRBV5-1 to TRBJ2-5; 13 bases align to TRBD2. CDR1 is SGHRS and CDR2 is YFSETQ in the germline V gene. The J segment lost 3 bases and the V segment lost 4 bases, leaving 3 bases of the junction unmatched. The CDR3 runs to 15 residues. The CDR3 reads CASSTGLAGEETQYF. CDR3 DNA: TGCGCCAGCAGCACCGGACTAGCGGGAGAAGAGACCCAGTACTTC.

This clonotype appeared many times. V usage is TRBV7-2 and J usage is TRBJ2-1, with 7 bases that match TRBD1. V lost 3 bases and J lost 2; bases outside the gene matches: 4. The CDR3 spans 15 residues. Germline loops: CDR1 SGHTA, CDR2 FQGNSA. The CDR3 DNA sequence: TGTGCCAGCAGCTTTAGGGGGCCACCCTACAATGAGCAGTTCTTC. This translates into CASSFRGPPYNEQFF.

The V and J genes are TRBV12-3 or TRBV12-4 and TRBJ1-6; D gene unclear. The V end was cut by 4 bases, the J end by 7 bases, with 11 bases between. The CDR3 is 14 amino acids. CDR3 coding DNA: TGTGCCAGCAGTTCAGCAGGCGGAAATTCACCCCTCCACTTT. It yields the protein CASSSAGGNSPLHF.

This clonotype was detected ten times or more. The V gene is TRBV7-3, the J gene TRBJ2-1, with 9 bases identical to TRBD2. Germline V CDR1 and CDR2: SGHTA, FQGTGA. The junction had 4 bases not matched to a gene; V was cut back by 3 bases and J by 4 bases. The CDR3 has 15 amino acids. In nucleotides, the CDR3 is TGTGCCAGCAGCTTGTCGAGCGGGGGGTACAATGAGCAGTTCTTC. Its protein product is CASSLSSGGYNEQFF.